This TCR beta chain is drawn from a study of blood T cell repertoires in COVID-19. The germline V gene has CDR1 SGHRS and CDR2 YFSETQ. V was clipped by 4 bases and J by 0 bases, with 8 bases between them. This CDR3 is 13 amino acids long. Some clones are missing from TCRdb's copy, which holds only in-frame ones; the method was immunoSEQ multiplex PCR. The sample comprises some 330,000 clones, around nine tenths of which are singletons, and less than 5.5% rests with the top ten. The receptor comes from a young man who had recovered from COVID-19. The chain combines TRBV5-1 with TRBJ2-7; D possibly corresponds to TRBD2 (6 bases). The sequencing input was PBMCs or T cells enriched from blood (not recorded which). CDR3 sequence: CASSPGDSYEQYF. The CDR3 region has the DNA TGCGCCAGCAGCCCGGGGGACTCCTACGAGCAGTACTTC.